This entry is about one TCR beta chain. Its antigen is as yet unknown. This sample was taken from a study of human T cells and chemical hapten exposure. Study background: Per-sample TCR yield variability stemmed mainly from small pooled library volume differences.

TCRdb independently ran MiXCR on the RACE reads; one entry per CDR3 protein. Of roughly 40,000 distinct CDR3 sequences in the sample, around 12% were seen once. The CDR3 is made up of 16 amino acids. Trimming removed 0 bases at V and 5 bases at J, with 13 bases between. Germline assignment: CDR1 MGHRA and CDR2 YSYEKL. General study results and limits: Counts of expanded TCRs (at PT1) showed a positive correlation with patch test score. Having alopecia, donors may respond immunologically unlike healthy people.

Time point indicated: pre-sensitization, week 0. Treatment described: therapeutic diphenylcyclopropenone sensitization with weekly scalp DPC. Investigators collected blood before applying each patch test. This chain links TRBV4-1 with TRBJ2-2, with D perhaps given as TRBD1 or TRBD2 (5 bases each). Source: whole blood, taken in connection with sensitization to the hapten diphenylcyclopropenone (DPC). The receptor was derived from a woman aged 25 to 39 with alopecia areata. Some clones in this sample may be carry-over from other donors' samples. As DNA, the CDR3 is TGCGCCAGCAGCCAAGAGATGTTAGAGGGGACCGGGGAGCTGTTTTTT. Residues: CASSQEMLEGTGELFF.